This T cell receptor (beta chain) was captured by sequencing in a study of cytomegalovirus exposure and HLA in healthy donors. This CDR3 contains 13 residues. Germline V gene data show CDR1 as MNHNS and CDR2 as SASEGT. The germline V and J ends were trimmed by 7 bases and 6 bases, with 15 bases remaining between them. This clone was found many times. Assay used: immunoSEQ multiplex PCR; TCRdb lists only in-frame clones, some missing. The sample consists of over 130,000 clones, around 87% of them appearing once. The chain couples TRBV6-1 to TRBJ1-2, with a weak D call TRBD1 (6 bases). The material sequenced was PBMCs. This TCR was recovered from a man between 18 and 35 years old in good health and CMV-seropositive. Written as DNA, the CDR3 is TGTGCCAGCACCCCCGAGCGGACAGATGGCTACACCTTC. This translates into CASTPERTDGYTF.